The clone carrying this T cell receptor beta chain was observed once. Its antigen is not known. TCRdb independently ran MiXCR on the 5' RACE reads; one entry per CDR3 protein. The data hold roughly 510,000 distinct CDR3 sequences, with 15% to 20% observed a single time. The data stem from a study of T-cell memory formation after mild COVID-19. Study in general: In these data, TCR clusters were largely donor specific.

Study findings and constraints: Contracting CD4+ clones were located mainly in CM and EM, and CD8+ clones in EMRA. Unconfirmed was the SARS-CoV-2 specificity of second-wave clones that peaked on day 37.

J was trimmed by 4 bases and V by 8 bases; bases with no gene match: 7. The CDR3 is 14 residues long. Germline CDR1 reads MNHNY; CDR2 reads SVGAGI (reference sequence). This sequence was found in an adult woman who had mild COVID-19 (a few samples of this study predate the infection). Cell type and time point are not known. The chain combines TRBV6-6 with TRBJ1-5; the match to TRBD1 covers 8 bases. Sequenced material: PBMCs or a T cell subset sorted from them (not recorded which). In DNA form, the CDR3 reads TGTGCCAGCCTGGACAGGGATCCAAATCAGCCCCAGCATTTT. Protein product: CASLDRDPNQPQHF.